This TCR beta chain appears in the sequencing data of a study of cytomegalovirus exposure and HLA in healthy donors. The PCR made use of 60 Vbeta and 13 Jbeta primers. Per the original data handling: It was a later analysis that counted about 80 million unique TCR beta chains, of which around 11 million were shared. Sequencing was performed with immunoSEQ multiplex PCR; in TCRdb, only in-frame clones are kept and a portion is missing. The V and J calls and clone size are taken from that table; D and trimming were inferred from the DNA. The sample has roughly 80,000 clones. Trimming removed 1 base from V and 6 bases from J; junction bases left unmatched: 3. The CDR3 is 14 residues long. Germline CDR1 reads MNHNS; CDR2 reads SASEGT. About this clone itself: The antigen remains unidentified.

Study-level findings and limits: Later on, an analysis showed TCR association rates differing by HLA locus, with DRB1 the most and HLA-C the fewest.

Sequencing used PBMCs. This clonotype was sampled from a man in his fifties or sixties in good health and CMV-seronegative. The V gene is TRBV6-1, the J gene TRBJ1-5, with 7 bases lining up with TRBD1. This CDR3 is CASSEVGGGQPQHF. The DNA of the CDR3 is TGTGCCAGCAGTGAAGTAGGGGGCGGTCAGCCCCAGCATTTT.